Sequencing of this T cell receptor beta chain was carried out in a study of response to subunit inactivated influenza vaccine. Study-wide points: Each seasonal influenza vaccination recruits few new T cells, the authors suggested.

Of note for this clonotype: Its matching antigen is unknown.

The CDR3 sequence is 12 residues long. Germline lookup yields CDR1 SGHTA and CDR2 FQGNSA. V was shortened by 6 bases and J by 9 bases, with 15 bases between the two germline ends. A single record per CDR3 protein comes from TCRdb applying MiXCR to the RT-PCR reads. Of 300,000 to 350,000 distinct CDR3 sequences listed, 22% are singletons. The chain uses TRBV7-2 and TRBJ2-7; the D gene is possibly TRBD2 (6 bases). The input for sequencing was PBMCs from blood, taken 21 months after vaccination. This TCR was recovered from a man between 50 and 70 years old who received an inactivated influenza vaccine. CDR3 nucleotide sequence: TGTGCCAGCAGTTTTTTGGGACTTGGGCAGTACTTC. Translating gives CASSFLGLGQYF.